This entry lists 25 T cell receptor beta chains sequenced from one sample in a study of cytomegalovirus exposure and HLA in healthy donors. Use of 60 Vbeta and 13 Jbeta primers characterized the PCR. Libraries were prepared by immunoSEQ multiplex PCR; TCRdb keeps only in-frame clonotypes and omits some of them. The data show about 150,000 clones, around 80% seen once. The sample taken for sequencing was PBMCs. These receptor sequences come from a woman aged 25-40 years in good health and CMV-seropositive.

There are a few counts of this clone. This chain connects TRBV27 to TRBJ2-1, with 8 bases aligning to TRBD2. Trimming removed 4 bases from V and 4 bases from J; junction bases left unmatched: 3. The CDR3 runs to 14 residues. Germline V gene sequence: CDR1 MNHEY, CDR2 SMNVEV (reference sequence). The chain's CDR3 is CASSSTSAYNEQFF. CDR3 DNA sequence: TGTGCCAGCAGTTCGACTAGCGCTTACAATGAGCAGTTCTTC.

The chain couples TRBV7-2 to TRBJ2-1; maybe TRBD2 (6 bases). Per germline, CDR1 SGHTA and CDR2 FQGNSA. The CDR3 sequence is 16 residues long. V shed 1 base and J shed 4 bases, with 14 bases lying between them. CDR3 loop: CASSLVGTPAYNEQFF. In DNA form, the CDR3 reads TGTGCCAGCAGCTTAGTTGGGACTCCCGCGTACAATGAGCAGTTCTTC.

The J gene is TRBJ1-2, the V gene TRBV19; 7 bases map to TRBD1. Looked up from germline, CDR1 is LNHDA and CDR2 is SQIVND (reference sequence). This CDR3 is 15 amino acids long. With 7 bases clipped from V and 0 bases from J, the junction kept 8 bases outside the gene matches. The CDR3 nucleotides are TGTGCCAGTACCTCCCGGGACAGCACTAACTATGGCTACACCTTC. Its protein is CASTSRDSTNYGYTF.

This clone was observed a handful of times. V usage is TRBV10-1 and J usage is TRBJ2-7, with a tentative D call TRBD2 (5 bases). Deletions cut 4 bases from V and 0 bases from J, with 16 bases between. There are 16 residues in the CDR3. CDR1 is WNHNN and CDR2 is SYGVQD in the germline V gene (reference sequence). CDR3 sequence (DNA): TGCGCCAGCAGTGGATACCGGGGAAGGAGCTCCTACGAGCAGTACTTC. This translates into CASSGYRGRSSYEQYF.

The chain couples TRBV4-1 to TRBJ2-2, with 7 nucleotides matching TRBD1. The CDR3 has 14 amino acids. From germline, CDR1 is MGHRA and CDR2 YSYEKL. The junction had 5 bases not matched to a gene; V was cut back by 6 bases and J by 4 bases. In DNA form, the CDR3 reads TGCGCCAGCAGAAGACAGGGAAGCACCGGGGAGCTGTTTTTT. Its protein product is CASRRQGSTGELFF.

The rearrangement links TRBV27 to TRBJ2-7; D is unclear. This CDR3 is 13 amino acids long. The germline CDR1 and CDR2 sequences are MNHEY and SMNVEV (reference sequence). Trimming left V 5 bases short and J 2 bases short, with 10 bases between. The CDR3 DNA reads as TGTGCCAGCAGTCATCAGTCCCCCTACGAGCAGTACTTC. Protein: CASSHQSPYEQYF.

The V call is TRBV5-6, the J call TRBJ2-1; tentative D call: TRBD2 (6 bases). Germline V CDR1 and CDR2: SGHDT, YYEEEE. There are 15 residues in the CDR3. Trimming cost V 0 bases and J 8 bases, with 15 bases left between them. The CDR3 nucleotides are TGTGCCAGCAGCTTGGTTTTGACTAGTACTCATGAGCAGTTCTTC. This encodes CASSLVLTSTHEQFF.

This chain connects TRBV12-5 to TRBJ1-5; D is possibly TRBD1 (6 bases). The CDR3 contains 16 residues. The germline V gene has CDR1 LGHNT and CDR2 FRNRAP. V lost 5 bases and J lost 3, with 17 bases in between. CDR3 DNA: TGTGCTAGTGGTCTCCCCGGTCAGGGGTACAATCAGCCCCAGCATTTT. Amino acids: CASGLPGQGYNQPQHF.

The V gene is TRBV19, the J gene TRBJ2-5, with 7 bases matching TRBD2. V trimming: 5 bases; J trimming: 4 bases; junction bases outside the gene matches: 7. The CDR3 totals 14 residues. In germline, CDR1 is LNHDA, CDR2 SQIVND (reference sequence). The CDR3 DNA reads TGTGCCAGTAGTTTGCGGGAGATAGGAGAGACCCAGTACTTC. Translating it yields CASSLREIGETQYF.

In the case of this clone: One junction end does not reproduce the germline sequence, and a read error may be involved. The chain joins TRBV6-1 to TRBJ1-2; D is perhaps TRBD1 (6 bases). CDR1 MNHNS and CDR2 SASEGT come from the germline V gene. The CDR3 has 14 amino acids. CDR3 amino acids: CASSEWRTAYGYIF. The CDR3 DNA is TGTGCCAGCAGTGAATGGAGGACAGCCTATGGCTACATCTTC.

J is TRBJ2-7 and V is TRBV28; 11 bases are a match to TRBD2. The ends lost 6 bases at V and 3 bases at J; junction bases unmatched: 7. The germline gives CDR1 MDHEN, CDR2 SYDVKM. The CDR3 contains 15 residues. CDR3 region: CASRRLAGQNYEQYF. CDR3 in DNA: TGTGCCAGCAGGAGACTAGCGGGACAAAACTACGAGCAGTACTTC.

This clone was recorded only once. The J gene is TRBJ1-5, the V gene TRBV19; D unclear. Trimming removed 5 bases from V and 5 bases from J, with 13 bases in between. The CDR3 spans 14 residues. Germline V gene sequence: CDR1 LNHDA, CDR2 SQIVND (reference sequence). CDR3 sequence reads: CASSGLRLHQPQHF. The DNA of the CDR3 is TGTGCCAGTAGTGGACTCAGGCTCCATCAGCCCCAGCATTTT.

This clone was counted between two and nine times. The chain links TRBV6-1 to TRBJ2-7; D is undetermined. The V and J ends lost 0 bases and 0 bases respectively, with 9 bases between them. There are 15 residues in the CDR3. Per the germline V gene, CDR1 is MNHNS and CDR2 is SASEGT. The CDR3: CASSEAALSSYEQYF. CDR3 bases: TGTGCCAGCAGTGAAGCCGCGCTTAGCTCCTACGAGCAGTACTTC.

V usage is TRBV27 and J usage is TRBJ1-4; 8 bases fit TRBD1. The CDR3 sequence is 14 residues long. In germline, CDR1 is MNHEY, CDR2 SMNVEV (reference sequence). V lost 5 bases, J lost 4 bases, and 3 bases stayed unmatched. The CDR3 protein is CASSLGQDNEKLFF. DNA for the CDR3: TGTGCCAGCAGTCTGGGACAGGATAATGAAAAACTGTTTTTT.

A single count supports this clone. This chain joins TRBV6-6 and TRBJ1-5; TRBD1 matches 10 bases. Germline V CDR1 and CDR2: MNHNY, SVGAGI (reference sequence). CDR3 length: 16 residues. Germline trimming cut 5 bases from V and 1 base from J; bases unmatched to any gene: 5. CDR3 amino acids: CASSARQGASNQPQHF. The CDR3 DNA reads as TGTGCCAGCAGTGCTCGACAGGGGGCCAGCAATCAGCCCCAGCATTTT.

V is TRBV11-2 and J is TRBJ2-3; 7 nucleotides agree with TRBD1. This CDR3 contains 14 residues. Unmatched junction bases numbered 3, after V lost 2 bases and J lost 4 bases. Germline V gives CDR1 SGHAT, CDR2 FQNNGV. CDR3 region: CASSLIQGADTQYF. In DNA, the CDR3 is TGTGCCAGCAGCTTAATTCAGGGGGCAGATACGCAGTATTTT.

V is TRBV25-1 and J is TRBJ2-5; a possible D gene is TRBD1 (6 bases). V lost 2 bases, J lost 5 bases, and 12 bases lay in between. CDR1 is MGHDK, CDR2 SYGVNS, per germline. The CDR3 contains 14 residues. CDR3 in DNA: TGTGCCAGCAGTGAAGTTTGGGGGCGGGAGACCCAGTACTTC. Translating gives CASSEVWGRETQYF.

The J gene is TRBJ2-5, the V gene TRBV7-2, with a tentative D call TRBD2 (5 bases). V gave up 5 bases and J gave up 5 bases, with 21 bases separating them. The V gene's germline CDR1 is SGHTA and CDR2 FQGNSA. The CDR3 is made up of 16 amino acids. CDR3 DNA sequence: TGTGCCAGCAGCCATGCCTCGGGGAAGCCCTCTGAGACCCAGTACTTC. Translation: CASSHASGKPSETQYF.

V and J are TRBV5-4 and TRBJ2-7; 11 positions agree with TRBD2. Germline V gene sequence: CDR1 SGHNT, CDR2 YYREEE (reference sequence). The V gene end was trimmed by 4 bases and the J gene end by 3 bases; junction bases not matched to a gene: 9. This CDR3 has 16 amino acids. The CDR3 bases are TGTGCCAGCAGCCCGCCCCTAGGGACTAGCGGCTACGAGCAGTACTTC. It yields the protein CASSPPLGTSGYEQYF.

V gene TRBV11-3 combines with J gene TRBJ2-7; 7 bases fit TRBD2. The J segment lost 2 bases and the V segment lost 1 base, leaving 2 bases of the junction unmatched. The CDR3 length is 14 residues. Germline V lookup: CDR1 SGHNT, CDR2 YENEEA. The CDR3 DNA is TGTGCCAGCAGCTTAGTAGCGGGTACCTACGAGCAGTACTTC. This codes for CASSLVAGTYEQYF.

The rearrangement uses TRBV28 and TRBJ2-4; 8 positions match TRBD1. Germline V gives CDR1 MDHEN, CDR2 SYDVKM. CDR3 length: 16 amino acids. V was pared by 6 bases and J by 0 bases, with 7 bases of the junction left unmatched. CDR3 in amino acids: CASSAGGTLAKNIQYF. The CDR3 DNA sequence: TGTGCCAGCAGCGCAGGGGGCACGTTAGCCAAAAACATTCAGTACTTC. Filled out from reference TRBV28 and TRBJ2-4, the complete variable domain reads DVKVTQSSRYLVKRTGEKVFLECVQDMDHENMFWYRQDPGLGLRLIYFSYDVKMKEKGDIPEGYSVSREKKERFSLILESASTNQTSMYLCASSAGGTLAKNIQYFGAGTRLSVL.

V is TRBV28 and J is TRBJ1-5; 9 bases agree with TRBD1. V lost 6 bases to trimming and J lost 5 bases; unmatched junction nucleotides: 5. CDR3 length equals 14 residues. Germline V gene data show CDR1 as MDHEN and CDR2 as SYDVKM. The CDR3 region is CASSPTGGDQPQHF. CDR3 sequence (DNA): TGTGCCAGCAGCCCCACAGGGGGCGATCAGCCCCAGCATTTT.

This clone showed up just a few times. This chain links TRBV19 with TRBJ2-7, with 7 nucleotides matching TRBD2. Germline-derived CDR1 and CDR2 are LNHDA and SQIVND (reference sequence). This CDR3 spans 13 amino acids. V shed 3 bases and J 4 bases; nucleotides not matched to a gene: 3. CDR3 sequence reads: CASSIGGRYEQYF. Here the CDR3 DNA reads TGTGCCAGTAGTATCGGGGGGAGGTACGAGCAGTACTTC. The variable domain in full, with the rest retrieved from reference TRBV19 and TRBJ2-7, is DGGITQSPKYLFRKEGQNVTLSCEQNLNHDAMYWYRQDPGQGLRLIYYSQIVNDFQKGDIAEGYSVSREKKESFPLTVTSAQKNPTAFYLCASSIGGRYEQYFGPGTRLTVT.

The count of this clone is one. V is TRBV15 and J is TRBJ1-3; no firm D call. Germline V gene lookup returns CDR1 LNHNV and CDR2 YYDKDF (reference sequence). CDR3 length equals 17 residues. V lost 4 bases and J lost 0, with 16 bases in between. Written as DNA, the CDR3 is TGTGCCACCAGCAACGGTTTTGAATCTTTCTCTGGAAACACCATATATTTT. Residues: CATSNGFESFSGNTIYF.

The chain recombines TRBV30 with TRBJ1-2, with D perhaps matching TRBD1 (6 bases). Looked up from germline, CDR1 is GTSNPN and CDR2 is SVGIG (reference sequence). The V end was cut by 3 bases, the J end by 1 base, with 12 bases between. The CDR3 is 14 residues long. CDR3 loop: CAWSPDRHNYGYTF. In DNA, the CDR3 is TGTGCCTGGAGCCCAGACAGGCATAACTATGGCTACACCTTC. Combining the CDR3 with reference TRBV30 and TRBJ1-2 gives the whole variable domain SQTIHQWPATLVQPVGSPLSLECTVEGTSNPNLYWYRQAAGRGLQLLFYSVGIGQISSEVPQNLSASRPQDRQFILSSKKLLLSDSGFYLCAWSPDRHNYGYTFGSGTRLTVV.